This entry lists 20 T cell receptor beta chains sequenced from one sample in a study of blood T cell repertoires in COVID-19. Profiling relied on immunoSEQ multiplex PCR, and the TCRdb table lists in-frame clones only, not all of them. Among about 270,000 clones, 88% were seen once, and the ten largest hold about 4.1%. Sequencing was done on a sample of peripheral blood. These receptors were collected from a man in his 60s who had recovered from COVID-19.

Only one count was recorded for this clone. The CDR3 protein is CATKDRGLSNEKLFF. CDR3 DNA sequence: TGTGCCACCAAGGACAGGGGGCTCTCTAATGAAAAACTGTTTTTT. This chain uses TRBV6-5 with TRBJ1-4, with TRBD1 identical over 11 bases. The V gene end was trimmed by 10 bases and the J gene end by 3 bases; junction bases not matched to a gene: 7. Germline V lookup: CDR1 MNHEY, CDR2 SVGAGI. This CDR3 is built from 15 residues.

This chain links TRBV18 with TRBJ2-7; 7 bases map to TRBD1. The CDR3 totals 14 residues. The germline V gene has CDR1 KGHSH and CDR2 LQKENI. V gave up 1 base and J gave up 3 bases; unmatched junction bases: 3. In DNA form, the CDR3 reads TGTGCCAGCTCACCACGGCAGGGGGACTACGAGCAGTACTTC. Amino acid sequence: CASSPRQGDYEQYF.

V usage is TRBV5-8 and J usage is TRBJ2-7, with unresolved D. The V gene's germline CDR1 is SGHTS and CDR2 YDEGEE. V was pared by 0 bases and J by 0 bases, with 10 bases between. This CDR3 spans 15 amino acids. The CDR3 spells CASSLGLFVSYEQYF. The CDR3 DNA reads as TGTGCCAGCAGCTTGGGACTTTTTGTCTCCTACGAGCAGTACTTC.

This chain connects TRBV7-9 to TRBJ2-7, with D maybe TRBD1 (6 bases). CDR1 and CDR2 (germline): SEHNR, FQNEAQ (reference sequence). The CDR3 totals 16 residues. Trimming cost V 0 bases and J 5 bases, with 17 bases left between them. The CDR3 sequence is CASSLALRGGDHEQYF. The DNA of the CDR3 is TGTGCCAGCAGCTTAGCGCTCAGGGGTGGAGACCACGAGCAGTACTTC. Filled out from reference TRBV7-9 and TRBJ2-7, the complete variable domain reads DTGVSQNPRHKITKRGQNVTFRCDPISEHNRLYWYRQTLGQGPEFLTYFQNEAQLEKSRLLSDRFSAERPKGSFSTLEIQRTEQGDSAMYLCASSLALRGGDHEQYFGPGTRLTVT.

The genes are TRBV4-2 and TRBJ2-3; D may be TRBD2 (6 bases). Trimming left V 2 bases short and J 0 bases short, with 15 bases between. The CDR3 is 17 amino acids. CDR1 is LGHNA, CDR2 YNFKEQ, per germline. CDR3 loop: CASSQSLTRGSTDTQYF. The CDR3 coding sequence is TGTGCCAGCAGCCAATCCCTGACTAGAGGGAGCACAGATACGCAGTATTTT.

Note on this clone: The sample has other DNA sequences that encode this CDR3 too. This CDR3 reads CASSYSEVNTEAFF. In DNA form, the CDR3 reads TGTGCCAGCAGTTACTCGGAGGTAAACACTGAAGCTTTCTTT. This chain connects TRBV6-5 to TRBJ1-1; D remains ambiguous. The CDR3 is made up of 14 amino acids. Trimming removed 0 bases from V and 2 bases from J, with 7 bases in between. Germline V lookup: CDR1 MNHEY, CDR2 SVGAGI.

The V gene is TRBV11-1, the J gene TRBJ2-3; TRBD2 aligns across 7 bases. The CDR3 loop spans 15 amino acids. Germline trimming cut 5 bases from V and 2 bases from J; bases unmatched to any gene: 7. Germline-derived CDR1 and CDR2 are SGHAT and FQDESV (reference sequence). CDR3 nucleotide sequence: TGTGCCAGCAGCATTAGCGGGCCGTTCACAGATACGCAGTATTTT. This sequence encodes CASSISGPFTDTQYF.

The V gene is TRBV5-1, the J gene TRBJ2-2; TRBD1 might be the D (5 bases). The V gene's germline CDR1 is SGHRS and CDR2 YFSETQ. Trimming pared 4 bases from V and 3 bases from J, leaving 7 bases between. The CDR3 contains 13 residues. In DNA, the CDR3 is TGCGCCAGCAGCAAAGGGGACACCGGGGAGCTGTTTTTT. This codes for CASSKGDTGELFF.

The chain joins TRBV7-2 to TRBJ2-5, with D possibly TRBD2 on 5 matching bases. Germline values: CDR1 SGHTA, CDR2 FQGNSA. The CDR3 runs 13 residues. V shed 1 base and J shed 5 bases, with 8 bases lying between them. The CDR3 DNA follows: TGTGCCAGCAGCTTAGTTGTAGCGGAGACCCAGTACTTC. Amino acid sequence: CASSLVVAETQYF.

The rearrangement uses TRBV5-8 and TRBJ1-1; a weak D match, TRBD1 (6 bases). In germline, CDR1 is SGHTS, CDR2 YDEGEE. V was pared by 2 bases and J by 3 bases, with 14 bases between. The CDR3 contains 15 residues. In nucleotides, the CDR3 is TGTGCCAGCAGCTTAGGCCAGGGGATCCACACTGAAGCTTTCTTT. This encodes CASSLGQGIHTEAFF.

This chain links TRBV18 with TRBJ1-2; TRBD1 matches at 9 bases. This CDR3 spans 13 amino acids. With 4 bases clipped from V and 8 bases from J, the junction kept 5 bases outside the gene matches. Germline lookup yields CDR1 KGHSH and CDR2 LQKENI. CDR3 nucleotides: TGTGCCAGCTCACGGACAGGGGCGGTCGGCTACACCTTC. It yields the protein CASSRTGAVGYTF. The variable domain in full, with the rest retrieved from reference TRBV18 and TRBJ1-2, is NAGVMQNPRHLVRRRGQEARLRCSPMKGHSHVYWYRQLPEEGLKFMVYLQKENIIDESGMPKERFSAEFPKEGPSILRIQQVVRGDSAAYFCASSRTGAVGYTFGSGTRLTVV.

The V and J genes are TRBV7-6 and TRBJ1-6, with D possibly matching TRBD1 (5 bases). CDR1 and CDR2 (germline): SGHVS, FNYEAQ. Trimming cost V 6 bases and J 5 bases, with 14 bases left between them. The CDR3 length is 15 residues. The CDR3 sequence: CASRTRGFHNSPLHF. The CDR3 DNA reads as TGTGCCAGCAGGACGCGGGGCTTTCATAATTCACCCCTCCACTTT. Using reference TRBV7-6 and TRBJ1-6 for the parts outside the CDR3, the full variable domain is GAGVSQSPRYKVTKRGQDVALRCDPISGHVSLYWYRQALGQGPEFLTYFNYEAQQDKSGLPNDRFSAERPEGSISTLTIQRTEQRDSAMYRCASRTRGFHNSPLHFGNGTRLTVT.

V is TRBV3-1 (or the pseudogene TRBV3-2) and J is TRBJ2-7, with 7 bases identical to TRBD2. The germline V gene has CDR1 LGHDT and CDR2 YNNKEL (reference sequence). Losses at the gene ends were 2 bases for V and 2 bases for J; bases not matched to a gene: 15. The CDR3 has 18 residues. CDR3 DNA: TGTGCCAGCAGCCAAAAAGGGTTTGAGGTTGCGGGGGCCTACGAGCAGTACTTC. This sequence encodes CASSQKGFEVAGAYEQYF.

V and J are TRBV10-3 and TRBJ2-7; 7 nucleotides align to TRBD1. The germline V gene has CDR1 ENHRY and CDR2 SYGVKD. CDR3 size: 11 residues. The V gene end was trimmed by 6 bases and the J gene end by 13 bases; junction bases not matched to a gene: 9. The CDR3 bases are TGTGCCATCAGGGAAGACAGGGAGTTATACTTC. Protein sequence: CAIREDRELYF.

The CDR3 DNA sequence: TGCGCCAGCAGCGGGGGGGCCAAAAACATTCAGTACTTC. Amino acid sequence: CASSGGAKNIQYF. The chain carries TRBV5-1 and TRBJ2-4; the D gene is possibly TRBD2 (6 bases). CDR1 and CDR2 from the germline V gene are SGHRS and YFSETQ. Trimming stripped 4 bases from V and 1 base from J, with 6 bases between. The CDR3 is 13 amino acids. Full variable domain (missing parts from reference TRBV5-1 and TRBJ2-4): KAGVTQTPRYLIKTRGQQVTLSCSPISGHRSVSWYQQTPGQGLQFLFEYFSETQRNKGNFPGRFSGRQFSNSRSEMNVSTLELGDSALYLCASSGGAKNIQYFGAGTRLSVL.

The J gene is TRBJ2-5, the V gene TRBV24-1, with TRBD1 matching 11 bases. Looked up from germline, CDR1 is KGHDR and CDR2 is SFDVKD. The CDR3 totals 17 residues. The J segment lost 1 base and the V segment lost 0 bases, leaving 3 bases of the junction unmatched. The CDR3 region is CATSDLRGTGGQETQYF. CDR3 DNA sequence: TGTGCCACCAGTGATTTGCGAGGGACAGGGGGCCAAGAGACCCAGTACTTC.

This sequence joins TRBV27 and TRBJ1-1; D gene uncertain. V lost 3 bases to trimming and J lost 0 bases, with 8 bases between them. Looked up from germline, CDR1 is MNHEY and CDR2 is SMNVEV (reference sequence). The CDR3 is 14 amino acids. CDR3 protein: CASSFGIMNTEAFF. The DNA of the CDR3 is TGTGCCAGCAGTTTCGGGATCATGAACACTGAAGCTTTCTTT.

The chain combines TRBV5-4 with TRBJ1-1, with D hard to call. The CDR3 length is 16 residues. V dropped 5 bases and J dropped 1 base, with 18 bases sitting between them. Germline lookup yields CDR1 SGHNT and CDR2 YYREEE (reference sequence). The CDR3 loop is CASRDGSWQTNTEAFF. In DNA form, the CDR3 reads TGTGCCAGCAGGGACGGGAGCTGGCAAACGAACACTGAAGCTTTCTTT.

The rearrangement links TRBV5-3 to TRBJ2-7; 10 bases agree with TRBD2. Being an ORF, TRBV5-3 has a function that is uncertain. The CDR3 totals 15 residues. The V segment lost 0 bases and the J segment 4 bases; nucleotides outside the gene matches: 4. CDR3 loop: CARSLESSGGYEQYF. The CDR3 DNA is TGTGCCAGAAGCTTGGAGTCTAGCGGGGGTTACGAGCAGTACTTC.

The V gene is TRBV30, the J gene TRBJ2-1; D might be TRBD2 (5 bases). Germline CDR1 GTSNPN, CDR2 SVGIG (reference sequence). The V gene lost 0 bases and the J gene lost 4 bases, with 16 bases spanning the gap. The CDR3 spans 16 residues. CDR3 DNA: TGTGCCTGGAGTGTACGGGGTTTGGGTCTATACAATGAGCAGTTCTTC. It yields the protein CAWSVRGLGLYNEQFF.